A selection of T cell receptor beta chains follows, all from one sample in a study of blood T cells in healthy people across ages. TCRdb ran MiXCR on the 5' RACE reads and lists one entry per CDR3 protein. The sample carries about 1.6 million distinct CDR3 sequences, roughly a third recorded once. The sequencing sample was made of blood. All receptors derive from a woman aged 30 to 39 in good health. Each CDR3 is given with its conserved first and last residue. D genes are given only for firm matches. Clone size, where shown, is once, few, many, or a class for clones that have expanded.

D gene	V gene	clone size	J gene	CDR3 length	CDR3 protein	CDR3 DNA
TRBD2	TRBV20-1	-	TRBJ2-1	14	CSAKGLAGELEQFF	TGCAGTGCTAAGGGACTAGCGGGGGAACTTGAGCAGTTCTTC
TRBD2	TRBV20-1	-	TRBJ2-6	14	CSALGGAGANVLTF	TGCAGTGCCCTTGGGGGGGCTGGGGCCAACGTCCTGACTTTC
-	TRBV5-1	few	TRBJ1-1	17	CASSLVVLRGMNTEAFF	TGCGCCAGCAGCTTGGTCGTCCTTAGGGGGATGAACACTGAAGCTTTCTTT
-	TRBV28	-	TRBJ2-5	13	CASSLSAGKTQYF	TGTGCCAGCAGTTTATCGGCGGGGAAGACCCAGTACTTC
-	TRBV20-1	few	TRBJ1-2	14	CSARAGSIIYGYTF	TGCAGTGCTAGGGCGGGCAGCATCATCTATGGCTACACCTTC
-	TRBV6-6	-	TRBJ2-2	14	CASSYSSSAGELFF	TGTGCCAGCAGTTACTCGAGTTCGGCGGGGGAGCTGTTTTTT
TRBD2	TRBV20-1	-	TRBJ2-1	15	CSANEREDSYNEQFF	TGCAGTGCTAATGAGCGGGAGGACTCCTACAATGAGCAGTTCTTC
-	TRBV20-1	-	TRBJ2-1	16	CSARDQNWQGGNEQFF	TGCAGTGCTAGAGATCAAAACTGGCAGGGCGGAAATGAGCAGTTCTTC
-	TRBV3-1	few	TRBJ2-7	15	CASSQPLKKTYEQYF	TGTGCCAGCAGCCAACCCCTTAAGAAAACCTACGAGCAGTACTTC
TRBD1	TRBV2	-	TRBJ2-5	16	CASSLGTGPIQETQYF	TGTGCCAGCAGTTTAGGGACAGGGCCAATCCAAGAGACCCAGTACTTC
TRBD2	TRBV13	-	TRBJ2-3	18	CASSPRTSGGPSTDTQYF	TGTGCCAGCAGCCCCCGGACTAGCGGAGGCCCCAGCACAGATACGCAGTATTTT
-	TRBV4-1	-	TRBJ2-3	15	CASSQVGAKTDTQYF	TGCGCCAGCAGCCAAGTTGGGGCTAAAACGGATACGCAGTATTTT
TRBD2	TRBV20-1	-	TRBJ2-2	16	CSARTSVPRNTGELFF	TGCAGTGCTCGAACTAGCGTTCCTCGGAACACCGGGGAGCTGTTTTTT
-	TRBV29-1	-	TRBJ2-2	13	CSVRERNTGELFF	TGCAGCGTTAGGGAGCGAAACACCGGGGAGCTGTTTTTT
-	TRBV6-1	-	TRBJ2-1	15	CASNSRESSYNEQFF	TGTGCCAGCAACTCCAGGGAAAGCTCCTACAATGAGCAGTTCTTC
-	TRBV4-1	-	TRBJ1-1	18	CASSQFGRGRTGNTEAFF	TGCGCCAGCAGCCAATTCGGCAGGGGAAGAACGGGGAACACTGAAGCTTTCTTT
-	TRBV27	-	TRBJ2-7	14	CASSLWGAGAEQYF	TGTGCCAGCAGTTTATGGGGGGCGGGTGCCGAGCAGTACTTC
TRBD1	TRBV29-1	few	TRBJ1-1	14	CSVEGKGASTEAFF	TGCAGCGTTGAAGGGAAGGGGGCGAGCACTGAAGCTTTCTTT
TRBD1	TRBV7-6	-	TRBJ2-7	16	CASSSGPGTADYEQYF	TGTGCCAGCAGCTCAGGTCCTGGGACAGCGGACTACGAGCAGTACTTC
-	TRBV7-3	-	TRBJ1-2	10	CASSLRIYTF	TGTGCCAGCAGCTTAAGGATTTACACCTTC
TRBD1	TRBV12-3/TRBV12-4	few	TRBJ2-1	15	CASRSDRGSYNEQFF	TGTGCCAGCAGATCAGACAGGGGATCATACAATGAGCAGTTCTTC
-	TRBV12-3/TRBV12-4	few	TRBJ2-1	12	CASAWGYNEQFF	TGTGCCAGCGCCTGGGGTTACAATGAGCAGTTCTTC
TRBD1	TRBV9	-	TRBJ2-7	16	CASSPTPGTGAREQYF	TGTGCCAGCAGCCCTACCCCCGGGACAGGGGCCCGCGAGCAGTACTTC
-	TRBV4-1	many	TRBJ1-2	14	CASSQDRGRGDYTF	TGCGCCAGCAGCCAAGATAGAGGCAGGGGTGACTACACCTTC
TRBD1	TRBV11-2	many	TRBJ1-1	15	CASSSTSDRGNEAFF	TGTGCCAGCAGCTCCACGTCTGACAGGGGGAATGAAGCTTTCTTT
TRBD2	TRBV7-2	-	TRBJ2-5	16	CASSLGRGGRQETQYF	TGTGCCAGCAGCTTAGGGCGGGGGGGTAGACAAGAGACCCAGTACTTC
-	TRBV20-1	-	TRBJ2-3	16	CSASLIVGGNTDTQYF	TGCAGTGCTAGCCTGATAGTGGGCGGCAACACAGATACGCAGTATTTT
-	TRBV10-3	few	TRBJ2-5	18	CAISVGTQPSGYQETQYF	TGTGCCATCAGTGTTGGGACACAACCTAGCGGTTACCAAGAGACCCAGTACTTC
-	TRBV3-1	few	TRBJ2-7	18	CASSSYNTLRGVDYEQYF	TGTGCCAGCAGCTCATACAACACCCTCCGTGGGGTGGACTACGAGCAGTACTTC
TRBD2	TRBV6-6	-	TRBJ2-5	17	CASRSGTSGSKEETQYF	TGTGCCAGCAGGTCCGGGACTAGCGGGAGTAAGGAAGAGACCCAGTACTTC
-	TRBV11-2	few	TRBJ2-3	12	CASRSYQDTQYF	TGTGCCAGCAGGTCTTACCAGGATACGCAGTATTTT
-	TRBV20-1	-	TRBJ1-2	14	CSASNFGTQRGYTF	TGCAGTGCTAGTAATTTTGGGACCCAGCGGGGCTACACCTTC
-	TRBV7-9	many	TRBJ2-5	14	CASSPRAIGETQYF	TGTGCCAGCAGCCCTCGGGCCATCGGAGAGACCCAGTACTTC
-	TRBV7-9	-	TRBJ1-1	14	CASSPRVTNTEAFF	TGTGCCAGCAGCCCCCGGGTGACGAACACTGAAGCTTTCTTT
TRBD2	TRBV12-3/TRBV12-4	-	TRBJ2-3	18	CASSAIGGTSGSTDTQYF	TGTGCCAGCAGTGCAATCGGCGGGACTAGCGGGAGTACTGATACGCAGTATTTT
-	TRBV5-1	few	TRBJ2-7	14	CASSLARGTLEQYF	TGCGCCAGCAGCTTGGCTAGAGGAACCCTCGAGCAGTACTTC
-	TRBV9	-	TRBJ1-2	13	CASSVDDRYGYTF	TGTGCCAGCAGCGTAGATGATCGTTATGGCTACACCTTC
TRBD1	TRBV13	few	TRBJ2-5	13	CASSLDRDGTQYF	TGTGCCAGCAGCTTGGACAGGGACGGGACCCAGTACTTC
TRBD2	TRBV28	-	TRBJ2-4	14	CASSFILAGGQQYF	TGTGCCAGCAGTTTTATTCTAGCGGGTGGTCAACAGTACTTC
TRBD1	TRBV28	-	TRBJ2-3	15	CASSKGTGTHVGQYF	TGTGCCAGCAGCAAGGGGACAGGGACCCACGTGGGGCAGTATTTT
-	TRBV25-1	few	TRBJ2-3	14	CASSESSLTDTQYF	TGTGCCAGCAGTGAATCCAGCCTCACAGATACGCAGTATTTT
-	TRBV7-9	-	TRBJ2-6	15	CASTSGVRGANVLTF	TGTGCCAGCACCTCGGGAGTGAGGGGGGCCAACGTCCTGACTTTC
TRBD1	TRBV18	-	TRBJ2-7	16	CASSPPGRAGGNEQYF	TGTGCCAGCTCACCACCGGGTCGGGCAGGGGGCAACGAGCAGTACTTC
TRBD1	TRBV6-6	-	TRBJ2-7	14	CASRGGTGVYEQYF	TGTGCCAGCAGGGGGGGGACAGGGGTTTACGAGCAGTACTTC
TRBD1	TRBV7-9	few	TRBJ2-3	12	CASRQPGQGKYF	TGTGCCAGCAGGCAGCCGGGACAGGGAAAGTATTTT
TRBD2	TRBV3-1	-	TRBJ2-3	16	CASSPVGGGAADTQYF	TGTGCCAGCAGCCCAGTAGGCGGGGGGGCCGCAGATACGCAGTATTTT
-	TRBV21-1	-	TRBJ1-1	17	CASSKTLTTGEGTEAFF	TGTGCCAGCAGCAAGACCCTGACTACAGGGGAGGGCACTGAAGCTTTCTTT
-	TRBV12-3/TRBV12-4	-	TRBJ2-5	13	CASTVWRRETQYF	TGTGCCAGCACAGTCTGGCGCAGGGAGACCCAGTACTTC
-	TRBV7-6	-	TRBJ1-1	15	CASSISPGTRTEAFF	TGTGCCAGCAGCATCTCTCCCGGGACACGCACTGAAGCTTTCTTT
TRBD2	TRBV7-9	-	TRBJ2-3	18	CASSPKGLAGARADTQYF	TGTGCCAGCAGTCCCAAGGGACTAGCGGGGGCCAGAGCAGATACGCAGTATTTT
TRBD2	TRBV20-1	-	TRBJ2-3	15	CSAGGGLAHSDTQYF	TGCAGTGCTGGGGGGGGACTAGCGCATTCTGATACGCAGTATTTT
TRBD2	TRBV10-3	-	TRBJ2-5	14	CAISTSGSQETQYF	TGTGCCATCAGTACTAGCGGGAGTCAAGAGACCCAGTACTTC
TRBD2	TRBV11-2	few	TRBJ2-3	21	CASSLGPGLRGRAGGLDTQYF	TGTGCCAGCAGCTTAGGACCGGGACTCAGGGGACGGGCGGGAGGTCTGGATACGCAGTATTTT
-	TRBV3-1	-	TRBJ1-1	14	CASSHALVNTEAFF	TGTGCCAGCAGCCATGCTCTCGTGAACACTGAAGCTTTCTTT
-	TRBV7-2	-	TRBJ1-2	13	CASSLSDGYGYTF	TGTGCCAGCAGCTTATCGGATGGCTATGGCTACACCTTC
TRBD2	TRBV20-1	-	TRBJ2-7	15	CSARVPAGVAGEQYF	TGCAGTGCTAGAGTCCCAGCGGGAGTCGCCGGCGAGCAGTACTTC
-	TRBV2	-	TRBJ2-1	13	CASTAPQYNEQFF	TGTGCCAGCACCGCCCCCCAGTACAATGAGCAGTTCTTC
-	TRBV11-2	-	TRBJ2-1	16	CASSLDSYGTYNEQFF	TGTGCCAGCAGCCTGGACAGTTACGGAACTTACAATGAGCAGTTCTTC
TRBD2	TRBV27	-	TRBJ2-1	16	CASSFLLAGGTNEQFF	TGTGCCAGCAGTTTCCTCCTAGCGGGAGGTACCAATGAGCAGTTCTTC